The source of this TCR beta chain is a study of identical twins. Whole-study results and caveats: In beta out-of-frame sequences, the excess sharing between twins was weaker. Model-predicted out-of-frame TCR alpha sharing fell below observed values in monozygotic twins.

A note on this clonotype: As yet, its antigen is unknown.

Everyone who gave samples was a healthy Caucasian. The CDR3 is 16 amino acids. Germline loops: CDR1 DFQATT, CDR2 SNEGSKA (reference sequence). V dropped 3 bases and J dropped 1 base, with 18 bases sitting between them. Each CDR3 protein is one row after TCRdb ran MiXCR on the 5' RACE reads. The table includes about 1.7 million distinct CDR3 sequences, roughly a third detected once. This TCR came from a newborn girl in good health. Sequencing input: cord blood. V and J are TRBV20-1 and TRBJ1-2, with a tentative D call TRBD1 (6 bases). The CDR3 DNA reads as TGCAGTGCTAGTCCCTGGGGACAAAACATTAACTATGGCTACACCTTC. Protein sequence: CSASPWGQNINYGYTF.